This T cell receptor (beta chain) was identified in a study of T cells in Graves' hyperthyroidism and ophthalmopathy. This clonotype was recorded a few times. The CDR3 is 12 amino acids. Germline loops: CDR1 MNHEY, CDR2 SMNVEV (reference sequence). Trimming cost V 5 bases and J 6 bases, with 11 bases left between them. RNA transcripts provided the source from which TCR beta CDR3 regions were amplified. First-round RT-PCR targeting the TCR CDR3 was performed with the HTBI primer set. Each CDR3 protein gets one entry after TCRdb re-called the multiplex PCR reads with MiXCR. The sample contains 540,000 or so distinct CDR3 sequences, about a sixth of which appear only once.

The sample was blood. This chain uses TRBV27 with TRBJ2-7, with a possible D match to TRBD1 (6 bases). The TCR was taken from a woman in her 30s with Graves' hyperthyroidism. The DNA for the CDR3 is TGTGCCAGCAGTGCCTCAGGGGTCGAGCAGTACTTC. As protein: CASSASGVEQYF.